This TCR beta chain emerged from a study of T cells expressing NK-cell markers. CDR1 and CDR2 (germline): DFQATT, SNEGSKA (reference sequence). CDR3 length: 16 amino acids. With respect to this clonotype: The target antigen is unknown.

TCRdb reprocessed the 5' RACE reads, keeping one entry per CDR3 protein, no DNA. The table for this sample gives 400,000 to 450,000 distinct CDR3 sequences. Study-level results: Each of roughly six donors carried dominant NKG2C+ clonotypes accounting for roughly 1.0-8% of CD8+ T cells. Unclear, still, was the HCMV specificity of the expanded NKG2C+ T cell clones.

The TCR was taken from a woman between 18 and 69 years old in good health. V usage is TRBV20-1 and J usage is TRBJ2-5; TCRdb reports TRBD2, a call that lacks DNA to check it against. The specimen was blood T cells: a sorted CD56 or NKG2C T cell subset, CD4+ or CD8+ T cells, or bulk PBMC T cells (not recorded which). This CDR3 reads CSARDWARTSKETQYF.